This TCR beta chain was found in a study of shared clonotypes between healthy human individuals. Some clones are missing from TCRdb's copy, which holds only in-frame ones; the method was immunoSEQ multiplex PCR. The sample holds millions of clones, over 85% seen once. The V end was cut by 0 bases, the J end by 1 base, with 6 bases between. The germline V gene encodes CDR1 MNHNS and CDR2 SASEGT. CDR3 length equals 14 residues. The source material was naive CD4+ T cells sorted from blood. The subset is: CD45RA+ positively selected. The TCR comes from a man aged 18 to 29 in good health. The gene calls are TRBV6-1 and TRBJ1-1; D is unresolved. CDR3 sequence reads: CASSEARANTEAFF. The CDR3 coding sequence is TGTGCCAGCAGTGAAGCTAGGGCGAACACTGAAGCTTTCTTT.